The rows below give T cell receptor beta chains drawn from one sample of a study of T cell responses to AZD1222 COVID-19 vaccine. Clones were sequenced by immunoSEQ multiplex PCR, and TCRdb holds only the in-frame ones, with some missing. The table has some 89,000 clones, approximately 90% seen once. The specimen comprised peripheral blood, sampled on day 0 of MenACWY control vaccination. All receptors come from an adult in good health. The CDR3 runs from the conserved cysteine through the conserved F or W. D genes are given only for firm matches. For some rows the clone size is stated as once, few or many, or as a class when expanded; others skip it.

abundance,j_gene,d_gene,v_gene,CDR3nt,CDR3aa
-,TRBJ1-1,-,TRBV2,TGTGCCAGCAGTGGACTGGTTCTCGAAGCTTTCTTT,CASSGLVLEAFF
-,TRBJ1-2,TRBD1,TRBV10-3,TGTGCCATCACCCTCGGGACAGGGGATGGCTACACCTTC,CAITLGTGDGYTF
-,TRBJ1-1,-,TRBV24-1,TGTGCCACCAGTGCGGGGGTTGAAGCTTTCTTT,CATSAGVEAFF
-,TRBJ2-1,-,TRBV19,TGTGCCAGTAGTATAGATTGGGGAAACAATGAGCAGTTCTTC,CASSIDWGNNEQFF
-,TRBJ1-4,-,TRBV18,TGTGCCAGCTCACCCGGGTTTAGTGCGACTAATGAAAAACTGTTTTTT,CASSPGFSATNEKLFF
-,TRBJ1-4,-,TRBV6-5,TGTGCCAGCAGTTACTCGACGCAGGTAGAAAAACTGTTTTTT,CASSYSTQVEKLFF
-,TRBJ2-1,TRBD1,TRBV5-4,TGTGCCAGCAGCTTGCGACAGGGGTACAATGAGCAGTTCTTC,CASSLRQGYNEQFF
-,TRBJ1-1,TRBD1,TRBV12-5,TGTGCTTATAAACAGGGGGCGAGCACTGAAGCTTTCTTT,CAYKQGASTEAFF
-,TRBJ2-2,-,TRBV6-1,TGTGCCAGCAGTGAACGGGTGAGCGCAGGGCTTAACACCGGGGAGCTGTTTTTT,CASSERVSAGLNTGELFF
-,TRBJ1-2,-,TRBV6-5,TGTGCCAGCAGTTACGTCGCAGACTATGGCTACACCTTC,CASSYVADYGYTF
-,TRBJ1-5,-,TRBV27,TGTGCCAGCAGGGGCCTCGGTGGATTCAATCAGCCCCAGCATTTT,CASRGLGGFNQPQHF
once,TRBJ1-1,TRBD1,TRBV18,TGTGCCAGCTCACCTCCTTCCGGACAGGTCACTGAAGCTTTCTTT,CASSPPSGQVTEAFF
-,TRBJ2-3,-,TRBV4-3,TGCGCCAGCAGCCAAGATATCAGGGCGGACCCCACAGATACGCAGTATTTT,CASSQDIRADPTDTQYF
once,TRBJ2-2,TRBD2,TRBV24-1,TGTGCCACCAGTGATCCAGGACTAGCGGGAGGGCCGGCCGGGGAGCTGTTTTTT,CATSDPGLAGGPAGELFF
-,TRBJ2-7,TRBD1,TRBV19,TGTGCCAGTAGTATAGTGTGGGACAGATACTACGAGCAGTACTTC,CASSIVWDRYYEQYF
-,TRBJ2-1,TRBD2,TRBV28,TGTGCCAGCAGTCTCAGTAGCGGGAGGACCTCCTACAATGAGCAGTTCTTC,CASSLSSGRTSYNEQFF
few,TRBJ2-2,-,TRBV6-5,TGTGCCAGCAGTTACAGGGAGCGGAACACCGGGGAGCTGTTTTTT,CASSYRERNTGELFF
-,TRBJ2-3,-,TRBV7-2,TGTGCCAGCAGCCCTGGAATTGGGGATACGCAGTATTTT,CASSPGIGDTQYF
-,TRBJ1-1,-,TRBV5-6,TGTGCCAGCAGCTTACCACCGAACACTGAAGCTTTCTTT,CASSLPPNTEAFF
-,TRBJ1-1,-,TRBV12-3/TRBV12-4,TGTGCCAGCAGTTTACGGAGGAACACTGAAGCTTTCTTT,CASSLRRNTEAFF
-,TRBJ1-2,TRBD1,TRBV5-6,TGTGCCAGCAGCCGTCGACAGGGATACTATGGCTACACCTTC,CASSRRQGYYGYTF
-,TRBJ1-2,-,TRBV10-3,TGTGCTCACGGCGGGGGAGACGGCTACACCTTC,CAHGGGDGYTF
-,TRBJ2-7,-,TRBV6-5,TGTGCCAGCAGTTATTATTTCGACAGCTCCTACGAGCAGTACTTC,CASSYYFDSSYEQYF
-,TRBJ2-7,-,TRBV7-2,TGTGCCAGCAGCTTAGATGGCGGAAGCGAGCAGTACTTC,CASSLDGGSEQYF
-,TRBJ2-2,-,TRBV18,TGTGCCAGCTCACCAAGGACGGAAAGATTTCTTACTTTGAACACCGGGGAGCTGTTTTTT,CASSPRTERFLTLNTGELFF
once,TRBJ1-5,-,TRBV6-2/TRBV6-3,TGTGCCAGCAGTTACCCGCAGCCTAGCAATCAGCCCCAGCATTTT,CASSYPQPSNQPQHF
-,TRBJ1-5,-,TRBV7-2,TGTGCCAGCAGCTTACCCGGACCAGGTGTGCGGCCCCAGCATTTT,CASSLPGPGVRPQHF
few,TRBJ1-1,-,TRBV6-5,TGTGCCAGCATAAGGATGAACACTGAAGCTTTCTTT,CASIRMNTEAFF
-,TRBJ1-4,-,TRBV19,TGTGCCAGTAGTATAGGCACTCGGGGGGAAAAACTGTTTTTT,CASSIGTRGEKLFF
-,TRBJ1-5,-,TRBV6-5,TGTGCCAGCCTACACTATAGCAATCAGCCCCAGCATTTT,CASLHYSNQPQHF
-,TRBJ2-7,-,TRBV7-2,TGTGCCAGCAGCTCCAGCGTCGGGGGCTCCTACGAGCAGTACTTC,CASSSSVGGSYEQYF
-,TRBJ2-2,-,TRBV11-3,TGTGCCAGCAGCCCCCATGGGCAGGGCACCGGGGAGCTGTTTTTT,CASSPHGQGTGELFF
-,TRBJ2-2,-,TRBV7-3,TGTGCCAGCAGCTTAGGGGGGAACACCGGGGAGCTGTTTTTT,CASSLGGNTGELFF
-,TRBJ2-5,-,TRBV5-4,TGTGCCAGCAGCTACCGACAGGTACAAGAGACCCAGTACTTC,CASSYRQVQETQYF
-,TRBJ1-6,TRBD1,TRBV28,TGTGCCAGCAGTCCAACAGGGGGTGTAGCACCCCTCCACTTT,CASSPTGGVAPLHF
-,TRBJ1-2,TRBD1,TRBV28,TGTGCCAGCAGTCCCGGGACAGGGGTCCACTATGGCTACACCTTC,CASSPGTGVHYGYTF
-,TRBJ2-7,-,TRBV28,TGTGCCAGCAGTTTAGATTCGAGGACAAACTCCTACGAGCAGTACTTC,CASSLDSRTNSYEQYF
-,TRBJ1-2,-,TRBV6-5,TGTGCCAGCAGTCTACAGGGTGGGGATGGCTACACCTTC,CASSLQGGDGYTF
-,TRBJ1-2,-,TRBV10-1,TGCGCCAGCAGTGATGCCAGAAACTATGGCTACACCTTC,CASSDARNYGYTF
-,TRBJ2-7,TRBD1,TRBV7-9,TGTGCCAGCAGCCGTGACAGGGACTACGAGCAGTACTTC,CASSRDRDYEQYF
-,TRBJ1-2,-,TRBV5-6,TGTGCCAGCAGCTCCGTGGGGCAGGATTATGGCTACACCTTC,CASSSVGQDYGYTF
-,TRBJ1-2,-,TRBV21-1,TGTGCCAGCAGCAATATAAGACTACTCTATGGCTACACCTTC,CASSNIRLLYGYTF
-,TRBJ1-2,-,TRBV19,TGTGCCAGTAGGACAGCCGGTGGGGCAGGGGCGCACTATGGCTACACCTTC,CASRTAGGAGAHYGYTF
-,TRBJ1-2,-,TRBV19,TGTGCCAGTCGGGGGACCGCGCAAAACTATGGCTACACCTTC,CASRGTAQNYGYTF
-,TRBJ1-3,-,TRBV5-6,TGTGCCAGCAGCTTAGCATACACCATATATTTT,CASSLAYTIYF
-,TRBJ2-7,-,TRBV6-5,TGTGCCAGCAGTTATATAGGATACGAGCAGTACTTC,CASSYIGYEQYF
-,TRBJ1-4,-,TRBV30,TGTGCCTGGAGAGGAGAAAAACTGTTTTTT,CAWRGEKLFF
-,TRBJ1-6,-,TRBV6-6,TGTGCCAGCAGTTACTTACAGGGAAATAATTCACCCCTCCACTTT,CASSYLQGNNSPLHF
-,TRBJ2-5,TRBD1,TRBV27,TGTGCCAGCAGTTTTCCGGGACAGGGGATTCAAGAGACCCAGTACTTC,CASSFPGQGIQETQYF
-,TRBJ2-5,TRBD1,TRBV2,TGTGCCAGCAGCCGGGACAGGTTTGAGTACTTC,CASSRDRFEYF
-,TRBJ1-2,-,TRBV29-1,TGCAGCGTTGATGAATGGAACGGAGGCTACACCTTC,CSVDEWNGGYTF
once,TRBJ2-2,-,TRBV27,TGTGCCAGCAGGCAGGACCCCGCGGGCACCGGGGAGCTGTTTTTT,CASRQDPAGTGELFF
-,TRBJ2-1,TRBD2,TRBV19,TGTGCCAGTAGTAGTGTGGCGGGAGGTATTAGCTCCTACAATGAGCAGTTCTTC,CASSSVAGGISSYNEQFF
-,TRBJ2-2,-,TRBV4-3,TGCGCCAGCAGCCAAGATTGGGGAGGAACCGGGGAGCTGTTTTTT,CASSQDWGGTGELFF
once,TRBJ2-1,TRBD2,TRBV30,TGTGCCTGGGTGGCCCCAGGAGCGGGAGGTTTGAATGAGCAGTTCTTC,CAWVAPGAGGLNEQFF